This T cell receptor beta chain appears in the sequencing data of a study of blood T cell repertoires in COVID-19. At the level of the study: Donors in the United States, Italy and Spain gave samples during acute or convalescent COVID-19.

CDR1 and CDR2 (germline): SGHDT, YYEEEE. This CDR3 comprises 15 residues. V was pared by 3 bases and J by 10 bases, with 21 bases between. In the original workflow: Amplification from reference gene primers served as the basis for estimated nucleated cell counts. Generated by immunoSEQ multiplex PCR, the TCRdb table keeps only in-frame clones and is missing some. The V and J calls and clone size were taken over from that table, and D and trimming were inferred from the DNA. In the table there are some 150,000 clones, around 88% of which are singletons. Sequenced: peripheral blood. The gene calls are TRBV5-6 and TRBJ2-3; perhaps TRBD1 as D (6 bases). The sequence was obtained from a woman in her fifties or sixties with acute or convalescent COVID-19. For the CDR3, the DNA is TGTGCCAGCAGCTCCTCCGGGACACCTTCGTCCCCGCAGTATTTT. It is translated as CASSSSGTPSSPQYF.